This TCR beta chain was identified during a study of tumor-infiltrating lymphocytes in oesophageal squamous cell carcinoma. V lost 6 bases to trimming and J lost 7 bases, with 12 bases between them. Germline loops: CDR1 MNHNS, CDR2 SASEGT. The CDR3 spans 13 residues. TCRdb re-derived calls from the PCR reads in MiXCR, one entry per CDR3 protein. The sample holds roughly 16,000 distinct CDR3 sequences; 40% to 55% are singletons and the top ten take approximately 44%. V is TRBV6-1 and J is TRBJ1-4, with D hard to call. This TCR was sampled from a female donor with esophageal squamous cell carcinoma. Sequences were obtained from normal esophageal tissue next to the tumor. The CDR3, as DNA: TGTGCCAGCAGCATGAACATAGGTGAAAAACTGTTTTTT. Its protein is CASSMNIGEKLFF.